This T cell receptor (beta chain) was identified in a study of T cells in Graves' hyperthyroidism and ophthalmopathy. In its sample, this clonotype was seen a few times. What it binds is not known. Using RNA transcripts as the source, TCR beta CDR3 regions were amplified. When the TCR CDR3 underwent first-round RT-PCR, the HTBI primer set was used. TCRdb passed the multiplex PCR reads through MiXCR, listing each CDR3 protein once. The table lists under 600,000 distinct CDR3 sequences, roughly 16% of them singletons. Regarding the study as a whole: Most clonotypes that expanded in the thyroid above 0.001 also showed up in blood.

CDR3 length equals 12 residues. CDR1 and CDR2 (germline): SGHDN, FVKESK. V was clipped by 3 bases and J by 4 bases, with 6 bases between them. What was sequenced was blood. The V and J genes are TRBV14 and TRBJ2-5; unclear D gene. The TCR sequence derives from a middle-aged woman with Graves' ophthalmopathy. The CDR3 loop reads CASSQGTETQYF. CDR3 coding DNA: TGTGCCAGCAGCCAGGGTACAGAGACCCAGTACTTC. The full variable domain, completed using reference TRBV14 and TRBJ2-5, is EAGVTQFPSHSVIEKGQTVTLRCDPISGHDNLYWYRRVMGKEIKFLLHFVKESKQDESGMPNNRFLAERTGGTYSTLKVQPAELEDSGVYFCASSQGTETQYFGPGTRLLVL.